Below, 19 T cell receptor beta chains from the same sample are listed, as sequenced in a study of CD8 T cells in ankylosing spondylitis. Using its own MiXCR run on the 5' RACE reads, TCRdb lists one record per CDR3 protein. The sample consists of roughly 280,000 distinct CDR3 sequences, 20% of them appearing once. The source material was blood, either unsorted or a sorted T cell fraction (not recorded which). The source is a male donor with ankylosing spondylitis or in good health (not recorded which).

This sequence joins TRBV10-3 and TRBJ2-2, with D possibly being TRBD2 (5 bases). Trimming cost V 4 bases and J 4 bases, with 16 bases left between them. The CDR3 runs to 16 residues. Germline-derived CDR1 and CDR2 are ENHRY and SYGVKD. The CDR3 loop reads CAISGGGAGPTGELFF. CDR3 DNA sequence: TGTGCCATCAGTGGTGGCGGCGCGGGCCCCACCGGGGAGCTGTTTTTT.

The V call is TRBV15, the J call TRBJ2-1; TRBD1 agrees at 9 bases. Trimming cost V 5 bases and J 1 base; bases outside gene matches: 9. This CDR3 spans 17 amino acids. Germline lookup yields CDR1 LNHNV and CDR2 YYDKDF (reference sequence). CDR3 in amino acids: CATSPEDGTGSYNEQFF. The CDR3 bases are TGTGCCACCAGCCCCGAAGACGGGACAGGGTCCTACAATGAGCAGTTCTTC.

The gene calls are TRBV11-2 and TRBJ1-2; no definite D call. V shed 7 bases and J shed 3 bases, with 15 bases lying between them. The CDR3 covers 14 residues. Per germline, CDR1 SGHAT and CDR2 FQNNGV. In DNA form, the CDR3 reads TGTGCCAGCACCCCGGTTAGGGTTGACTATGGCTACACCTTC. It codes for CASTPVRVDYGYTF.

In its sample, this clonotype was seen a few times. The chain couples TRBV6-2 or TRBV6-3 to TRBJ1-4, with 8 bases aligning to TRBD1. Trimming removed 6 bases from V and 5 bases from J; junction bases left unmatched: 8. Germline V gene data show CDR1 as MNHEY and CDR2 as SVGEGT. The CDR3 loop spans 15 amino acids. The DNA of the CDR3 is TGTGCCAGCAGACCTAACAGGGGGATCAATGAAAAACTGTTTTTT. Residues: CASRPNRGINEKLFF.

Only a few counts were recorded for this clonotype. The chain couples TRBV20-1 to TRBJ1-1, with a possible D match to TRBD1 (5 bases). Trimming took 8 bases from V and 1 from J, leaving 14 bases between them. The V gene's germline CDR1 is DFQATT and CDR2 SNEGSKA (reference sequence). CDR3 length: 13 amino acids. CDR3 amino acids: CSRAGQGNTEAFF. Here the CDR3 DNA reads TGCAGTCGCGCCGGGCAGGGGAACACTGAAGCTTTCTTT.

The chain links TRBV5-1 to TRBJ2-7, with 9 bases fitting TRBD2. This CDR3 comprises 14 residues. From germline, CDR1 is SGHRS and CDR2 YFSETQ. The junction had 1 base not matched to a gene; V was cut back by 1 base and J by 2 bases. The CDR3 loop is CASSLTSGPYEQYV. CDR3 DNA: TGCGCCAGCAGCTTGACTAGCGGGCCCTACGAGCAGTACGTC.

This clonotype was seen ten or more times. The gene calls are TRBV20-1 and TRBJ1-5, with 7 bases matching TRBD1. This CDR3 has 13 amino acids. In germline, CDR1 is DFQATT, CDR2 SNEGSKA (reference sequence). V shed 6 bases, J shed 3 bases, and the junction held 5 bases outside the gene matches. CDR3 residues: CSARTGDNQPQHF. The CDR3 DNA reads as TGCAGTGCCCGGACAGGCGACAATCAGCCCCAGCATTTT.

This clonotype was seen repeatedly, ten times or more. The gene calls are TRBV14 and TRBJ2-1; 8 nucleotides line up with TRBD2. The CDR3 length is 15 residues. Trimming cost V 4 bases and J 2 bases; bases outside gene matches: 4. Germline CDR1 is SGHDN and CDR2 is FVKESK. CDR3 nucleotide sequence: TGTGCCAGCAGCCCGTGGACTAGCCCCTACAATGAGCAGTTCTTC. It encodes CASSPWTSPYNEQFF.

This clonotype is a singleton in its sample. The chain carries TRBV28 and TRBJ1-1; D gene uncertain. The CDR3 runs 14 residues. Trimming cost V 3 bases and J 0 bases, with 8 bases left between them. Per the germline V gene, CDR1 is MDHEN and CDR2 is SYDVKM. The CDR3 protein is CASSFSAVNTEAFF. The CDR3 coding sequence is TGTGCCAGCAGTTTTAGCGCGGTGAACACTGAAGCTTTCTTT.

This clonotype came up many times. The rearrangement joins TRBV12-3 or TRBV12-4 to TRBJ1-1, with D unresolved. The CDR3 contains 14 residues. Trimming took 1 base from V and 2 from J, leaving 8 bases between them. The CDR3 protein is CASSLGYFNTEAFF. The DNA for the CDR3 is TGTGCCAGCAGTTTAGGATATTTTAACACTGAAGCTTTCTTT.

There are many counts of this clonotype. One end of the junction is discordant with germline, which a read error may explain. This chain connects TRBV29-1 to TRBJ1-1; weak D call: TRBD1 (5 bases). Per the germline V gene, CDR1 is SQVTM and CDR2 is ANQGSEA. CDR3 length: 12 amino acids. The DNA for the CDR3 is TGCAGCGTCGAAGGGACTAAGGGTGAAGCTTTCTTT. It encodes CSVEGTKGEAFF.

The chain has TRBV12-3 or TRBV12-4 and TRBJ2-2; weak D call: TRBD1 (6 bases). The CDR3 is 14 residues long. V was trimmed by 1 base and J by 4 bases, leaving 7 bases between them. The CDR3 is CASSLGDITGELFF. CDR3 bases: TGTGCCAGCAGTTTAGGGGACATCACCGGGGAGCTGTTTTTT.

This clonotype was seen a few times. CDR3 sequence (DNA): TGTGCCACCAGCACTAGCGGAGGGCCCCAAGAGACCCAGTACTTC. This codes for CATSTSGGPQETQYF. The V gene is TRBV15, the J gene TRBJ2-5; 7 bases are a match to TRBD2. Per germline, CDR1 LNHNV and CDR2 YYDKDF (reference sequence). Germline trimming cut 4 bases from V and 1 base from J; bases unmatched to any gene: 6. The CDR3 has 15 amino acids.

The chain has TRBV7-6 and TRBJ2-3, with D maybe TRBD2 (5 bases). Germline values: CDR1 SGHVS, CDR2 FNYEAQ. V gave up 2 bases and J gave up 1 base, with 7 bases separating them. The CDR3 covers 14 residues. Written as DNA, the CDR3 is TGTGCCAGCAGCTTACAGGAGGGCACAGATACGCAGTATTTT. Encoded protein: CASSLQEGTDTQYF.

This clonotype was counted many times. The chain links TRBV20-1 to TRBJ1-5; TRBD1 aligns across 9 bases. With 6 bases clipped from V and 0 bases from J, the junction kept 15 bases outside the gene matches. Per the germline V gene, CDR1 is DFQATT and CDR2 is SNEGSKA (reference sequence). The CDR3 length is 18 residues. The CDR3 protein is CSAPERTGVKDSNQPQHF. CDR3 DNA sequence: TGCAGTGCGCCGGAGAGGACAGGGGTGAAGGATAGCAATCAGCCCCAGCATTTT.

This clonotype has more than one count but fewer than ten. The rearrangement links TRBV15 to TRBJ2-1; D not resolved. Germline values: CDR1 LNHNV, CDR2 YYDKDF (reference sequence). The CDR3 loop spans 12 amino acids. V was shortened by 0 bases and J by 4 bases, with 1 base between the two germline ends. As DNA, the CDR3 is TGTGCCACCAGCAGAGATTACAATGAGCAGTTCTTC. It specifies CATSRDYNEQFF.

This clonotype was observed many times. V and J are TRBV28 and TRBJ1-3; TRBD1 matches at 11 bases. The ends lost 5 bases at V and 3 bases at J; junction bases unmatched: 6. The germline gives CDR1 MDHEN, CDR2 SYDVKM. The length of the CDR3 is 16 residues. The chain's CDR3 is CASSPRTGGFGNTIYF. In nucleotides, the CDR3 is TGTGCCAGCAGTCCGAGGACAGGGGGCTTTGGAAACACCATATATTTT.

This clonotype was found a few times. The chain couples TRBV12-3 or TRBV12-4 to TRBJ2-1, with 13 bases that match TRBD2. With V trimmed by 3 bases and J by 10 bases, 6 bases remained unmatched. This CDR3 spans 15 amino acids. The CDR3 is CASSFGTSGMGEQFF. The CDR3 DNA is TGTGCCAGCAGTTTCGGGACTAGCGGGATGGGAGAGCAGTTCTTC.

This clonotype occurred a few times. This sequence joins TRBV11-1 and TRBJ2-1; D is unresolved. Between the trimmed V and J ends, which lost 4 bases and 0 bases, there was a span of 16 bases. Germline lookup yields CDR1 SGHAT and CDR2 FQDESV (reference sequence). This CDR3 is built from 17 residues. The CDR3 here is CASSSAHTLSSYNEQFF. CDR3 sequence (DNA): TGTGCCAGCAGCTCGGCACACACCTTGAGCTCCTACAATGAGCAGTTCTTC.